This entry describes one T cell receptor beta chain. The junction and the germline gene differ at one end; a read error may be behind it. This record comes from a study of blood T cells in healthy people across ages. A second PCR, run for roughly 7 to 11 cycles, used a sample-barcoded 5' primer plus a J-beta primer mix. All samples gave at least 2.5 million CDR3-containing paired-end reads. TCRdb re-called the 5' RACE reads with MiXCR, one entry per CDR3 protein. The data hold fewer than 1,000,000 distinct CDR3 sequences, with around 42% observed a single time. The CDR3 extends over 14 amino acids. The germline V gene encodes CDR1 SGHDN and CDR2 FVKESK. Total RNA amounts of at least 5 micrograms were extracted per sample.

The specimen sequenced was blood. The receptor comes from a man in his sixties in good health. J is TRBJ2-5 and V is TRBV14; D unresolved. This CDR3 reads CASSEEARFYGQYF. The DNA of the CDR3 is TGTGCCAGCAGCGAAGAGGCTAGGTTCTACGGGCAGTACTTC.